These 16 T cell receptor beta chains were sequenced from one sample in a study of identical twins. Using its own MiXCR run on the 5' RACE reads, TCRdb lists one record per CDR3 protein. This sample yields fewer than 900,000 distinct CDR3 sequences, of which around 20% are seen a single time; around 4.5% belongs to the top ten. This sample also appeared in a second study, on T cells expressing NK-cell markers.

Sequencing was performed on PBMCs. These receptors came from a young woman in good health.

The CDR3 DNA sequence: TGTGCCAGCAGTGCCCCAGGTGTCAACGAGCAGTACTTC. It yields the protein CASSAPGVNEQYF. The V call is TRBV25-1, the J call TRBJ2-7; D gene unclear. V dropped 4 bases and J dropped 5 bases, with 12 bases sitting between them. Germline CDR1 MGHDK, CDR2 SYGVNS. The CDR3 is made up of 13 amino acids.

The table lists this clonotype with a few counts. The chain recombines TRBV7-9 with TRBJ2-7; TRBD1 aligns across 10 bases. CDR1 is SEHNR, CDR2 FQNEAQ, per germline (reference sequence). Trimming took 6 bases from V and 0 from J; bases not matched to a gene: 8. CDR3 length: 16 residues. The CDR3 coding sequence is TGTGCCAGCAGACAGCCGGGACAGGGGTCCTCCTACGAGCAGTACTTC. Amino acid sequence: CASRQPGQGSSYEQYF.

This clonotype was seen only a few times. The gene calls are TRBV7-9 and TRBJ2-1; 8 bases are shared with TRBD2. The trim removed 1 base at V and 11 bases at J, leaving 7 bases unmatched. Germline values: CDR1 SEHNR, CDR2 FQNEAQ (reference sequence). This CDR3 contains 14 residues. The CDR3 spells CASSLETLAGKQFF. The CDR3 coding sequence is TGTGCCAGCAGCTTAGAAACTTTAGCGGGAAAGCAGTTCTTC.

This clonotype appeared many times. V is TRBV20-1 and J is TRBJ1-1, with D perhaps matching TRBD1 (6 bases). The germline V gene has CDR1 DFQATT and CDR2 SNEGSKA (reference sequence). Trimming took 0 bases from V and 1 from J, leaving 12 bases between them. This CDR3 is built from 15 residues. CDR3 sequence (DNA): TGCAGTGCTAGAGATTACGGCAGGGGGAACACTGAAGCTTTCTTT. As protein: CSARDYGRGNTEAFF.

The chain combines TRBV9 with TRBJ1-1, with D perhaps TRBD1 (5 bases). Germline CDR1 SGDLS, CDR2 YYNGEE. Trimming removed 2 bases at V and 5 bases at J, with 10 bases between. The CDR3 loop spans 13 amino acids. The chain's CDR3 is CASSVYRGTEAFF. The CDR3 nucleotides are TGTGCCAGCAGCGTTTATAGGGGAACTGAAGCTTTCTTT.

The chain employs TRBV7-2 and TRBJ2-7; the match to TRBD2 covers 7 bases. This CDR3 has 14 residues. V trimming: 1 base; J trimming: 7 bases; junction bases outside the gene matches: 7. Germline CDR1 reads SGHTA; CDR2 reads FQGNSA. The DNA of the CDR3 is TGTGCCAGCAGCTTAGGTGGGGACTACTATGAGCAGTACTTC. Its translation: CASSLGGDYYEQYF.

V gene TRBV18 combines with J gene TRBJ1-1, with 10 bases that match TRBD1. The CDR3 contains 15 residues. Per germline, CDR1 KGHSH and CDR2 LQKENI. J was trimmed by 4 bases and V by 0 bases; bases with no gene match: 2. As DNA, the CDR3 is TGTGCCAGCTCACCACCAGGACAGGGGGTCACTGAAGCTTTCTTT. This translates into CASSPPGQGVTEAFF. Complete variable domain (other parts from reference TRBV18 and TRBJ1-1): NAGVMQNPRHLVRRRGQEARLRCSPMKGHSHVYWYRQLPEEGLKFMVYLQKENIIDESGMPKERFSAEFPKEGPSILRIQQVVRGDSAAYFCASSPPGQGVTEAFFGQGTRLTVV.

The chain is built from TRBV5-6 and TRBJ2-1; TRBD2 matches 9 bases. The V and J ends lost 3 bases and 4 bases, in that order; junction bases with no gene match: 14. The CDR3 length is 18 residues. CDR1 is SGHDT, CDR2 YYEEEE, per germline. The CDR3 DNA sequence: TGTGCCAGCAGCTGGTCTTTAGGTAGCGGGAGCTCTTACAATGAGCAGTTCTTC. This gives the protein CASSWSLGSGSSYNEQFF.

This chain connects TRBV4-3 to TRBJ2-6; no clear D gene. Trimming removed 0 bases at V and 2 bases at J, with 5 bases between. This CDR3 has 15 residues. CDR1 and CDR2 (germline): LGHNA, YSLEER. The CDR3 sequence is CASSQEGPGANVLTF. The CDR3 DNA reads TGCGCCAGCAGCCAAGAAGGCCCTGGGGCCAACGTCCTGACTTTC.

This clonotype showed up many times. The chain is built from TRBV9 and TRBJ2-1; 7 bases are a match to TRBD2. The CDR3 runs 15 residues. V trimming: 0 bases; J trimming: 9 bases; junction bases outside the gene matches: 9. CDR1 is SGDLS and CDR2 is YYNGEE in the germline V gene. The CDR3 spells CASSVGEGGPSEQFF. In DNA, the CDR3 is TGTGCCAGCAGCGTAGGGGAGGGAGGGCCCAGTGAGCAGTTCTTC.

The chain uses TRBV20-1 and TRBJ2-7; 9 bases align to TRBD2. Germline loops: CDR1 DFQATT, CDR2 SNEGSKA (reference sequence). With 0 bases clipped from V and 2 bases from J, the junction kept 2 bases outside the gene matches. The CDR3 has 14 amino acids. In DNA form, the CDR3 reads TGCAGTGCTAGAGATCTAGCGGGACCCTACGAGCAGTACTTC. Translated: CSARDLAGPYEQYF.

This chain joins TRBV20-1 and TRBJ1-5; 7 bases are shared with TRBD1. Germline V gene data show CDR1 as DFQATT and CDR2 as SNEGSKA (reference sequence). This CDR3 has 14 amino acids. V was pared by 3 bases and J by 3 bases, with 5 bases of the junction left unmatched. The CDR3 region is CSARDRPNNQPQHF. The CDR3 DNA follows: TGCAGTGCTAGGGACAGGCCCAACAATCAGCCCCAGCATTTT.

The sample holds a few counts of this clonotype. The chain employs TRBV27 and TRBJ1-6; TRBD1 matches at 9 bases. Germline-derived CDR1 and CDR2 are MNHEY and SMNVEV (reference sequence). The V segment lost 8 bases and the J segment 8 bases; nucleotides outside the gene matches: 1. The CDR3 totals 12 residues. CDR3 loop: CASRDRDSPLHF. For the CDR3, the DNA is TGTGCCAGCCGGGACAGGGATTCACCCCTCCACTTT.

The gene calls are TRBV5-1 and TRBJ2-7; the match to TRBD2 covers 11 bases. The V gene end was trimmed by 5 bases and the J gene end by 7 bases; junction bases not matched to a gene: 11. Germline CDR1 SGHRS, CDR2 YFSETQ. This CDR3 is 15 amino acids long. CDR3 DNA sequence: TGCGCCAGCAGTAAAACTAGCGGGAGTAATTATGAGCAGTACTTC. Protein: CASSKTSGSNYEQYF.

This sequence joins TRBV15 and TRBJ1-2; weak D call: TRBD1 (5 bases). Deletions cut 4 bases from V and 9 bases from J, with 15 bases between. Germline V CDR1 and CDR2: LNHNV, YYDKDF (reference sequence). The CDR3 consists of 13 residues. Written as DNA, the CDR3 is TGTGCCACCAGCAAGCGTCAGGGTTTTCGCTACACCTTC. It is translated as CATSKRQGFRYTF.

This clonotype has just a few counts. This rearrangement joins TRBV12-3 or TRBV12-4 to TRBJ2-4; TRBD1 agrees at 8 bases. The CDR3 length is 18 residues. J gave up 3 bases and V 3 bases, and 13 bases lay outside the gene matches. CDR3 sequence reads: CASSFYRWQGAFKNIQYF. The DNA for the CDR3 is TGTGCCAGCAGTTTTTATCGTTGGCAGGGGGCTTTCAAAAACATTCAGTACTTC.